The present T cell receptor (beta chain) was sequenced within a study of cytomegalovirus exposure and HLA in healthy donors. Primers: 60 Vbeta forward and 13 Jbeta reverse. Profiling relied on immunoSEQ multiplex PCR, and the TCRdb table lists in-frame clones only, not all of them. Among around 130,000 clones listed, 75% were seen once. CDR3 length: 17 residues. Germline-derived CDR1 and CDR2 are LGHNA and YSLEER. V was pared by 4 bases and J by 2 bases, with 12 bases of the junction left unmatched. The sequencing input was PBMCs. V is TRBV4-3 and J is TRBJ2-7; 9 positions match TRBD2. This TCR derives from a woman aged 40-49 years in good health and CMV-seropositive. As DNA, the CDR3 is TGCGCCAGCAGCCCTAAACGCGGGGGGGAAATCCCCTACGAGCAGTACTTC. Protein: CASSPKRGGEIPYEQYF.